The T cell receptor (beta chain) under discussion was sequenced for a study of CD8 T cells in Susac syndrome. Reverse transcription of about 0.5 to 1 ug RNA was carried out with random hexamers. TCRdb analysed the immunoSEQ multiplex PCR reads with MiXCR anew, one entry per CDR3 protein. The sample yields 150,000 to 200,000 distinct CDR3 sequences, approximately 94% seen once. Deletions cut 5 bases from V and 7 bases from J, with 17 bases between. The germline V gene has CDR1 SGHTA and CDR2 FQGNSA. The CDR3 contains 14 residues. The gene calls are TRBV7-2 and TRBJ1-2; D is perhaps TRBD1 (5 bases). The sequencing input was CD4+ T cells from PBMCs. This TCR was recovered from a human donor with Susac syndrome. CDR3 loop: CASSPRRETAGYTF. The CDR3 DNA is TGTGCCAGCAGCCCCCGCCGGGAGACAGCTGGCTACACCTTC.